Below are 32 T cell receptor beta chains sequenced from a single sample in a study of T cell repertoires in cytomegalovirus infection (dated by TCRdb to 2018 to 2020). The sequencer was an Illumina HiSeq 1500. Starting from the raw public reads, TCRdb applied fastp trimming at Q25, assembled clones with MiXCR and retained in-frame beta chains. Rows are unified per CDR3 protein, each entry keeping the most common DNA and genes. In all, the sample holds around 310,000 distinct CDR3 sequences, and 15% to 20% of those were seen once. 12% of the sample is in the top ten clones. Material: PBMCs. Receptor source: a human donor in good health (CMV status not recorded). Some clones in this sample may be carry-over from other donors' samples.

Many counts were recorded for this clonotype. V and J are TRBV2 and TRBJ1-1; TRBD1 might be the D (6 bases). Germline V gene sequence: CDR1 SNHLY, CDR2 FYNNEI. The CDR3 runs to 14 residues. The germline V and J ends were trimmed by 3 bases and 8 bases, with 16 bases remaining between them. CDR3 nucleotide sequence: TGTGCCAGCAGTGACGGGACACGGATGAGAGAAGCTTTCTTT. Protein: CASSDGTRMREAFF.

The chain is built from TRBV6-2 or TRBV6-3 and TRBJ2-3; 13 bases match TRBD2. Germline CDR1 and CDR2: MNHEY and SVGEGT. Trimming at V came to 6 bases and at J to 0 bases, leaving 9 bases not matched to a gene. This CDR3 has 18 residues. The CDR3 here is CASRGLAGDSPSTDTQYF. CDR3 DNA: TGTGCCAGCAGAGGACTAGCGGGGGATTCGCCCAGCACAGATACGCAGTATTTT.

As regards this clonotype: This may be a read error, as it is one base from a much larger clone. The chain employs TRBV24-1 and TRBJ1-5; 8 bases align to TRBD1. CDR1 and CDR2 (germline): KGHDR, SFDVKD. The CDR3 loop spans 16 amino acids. In DNA form, the CDR3 reads TGTGTCACCAGTGAGCGGACAGGGAGAGGGGGACAGCCCCAGCATTTT. Protein: CVTSERTGRGGQPQHF.

The rearrangement joins TRBV5-5 to TRBJ1-5; D not resolved. The V gene lost 1 base and the J gene lost 7 bases, with 9 bases spanning the gap. Germline assignment: CDR1 SGHKS and CDR2 YYEKEE (reference sequence). The CDR3 spans 13 residues. The CDR3 here is CASSLSPEQPQHF. CDR3 sequence (DNA): TGTGCCAGCAGCTTGAGTCCTGAGCAGCCCCAGCATTTT.

This clonotype appeared a few times. The V and J genes are TRBV15 and TRBJ2-7; 10 bases are a match to TRBD1. CDR1 is LNHNV, CDR2 YYDKDF, per germline (reference sequence). The CDR3 length is 15 residues. V gave up 1 base and J gave up 2 bases; unmatched junction bases: 2. The CDR3 region is CATSRGGTGAYEQYF. The CDR3 nucleotides read TGTGCCACCAGCAGAGGAGGGACAGGGGCCTACGAGCAGTACTTC.

This clonotype was found a few times. The V gene is TRBV6-2 or TRBV6-3, the J gene TRBJ1-5, with D perhaps matching TRBD1 (5 bases). Between the trimmed V and J ends, which lost 4 bases and 4 bases, there was a span of 11 bases. The germline CDR1 and CDR2 sequences are MNHEY and SVGEGT. The CDR3 has 14 amino acids. CDR3 nucleotides: TGTGCCAGCAGTTGGGACCGTGATAATCAGCCCCAGCATTTT. This translates into CASSWDRDNQPQHF.

The chain couples TRBV20-1 to TRBJ2-1; D is uncertain. This CDR3 has 14 amino acids. Germline values: CDR1 DFQATT, CDR2 SNEGSKA (reference sequence). The ends were cut back, 3 bases at V and 3 bases at J, with 12 bases in the middle. The CDR3 DNA follows: TGCAGTGCTAGGTCCCTTGGGTACTACAATGAGCAGTTCTTC. This translates into CSARSLGYYNEQFF.

V usage is TRBV3-1 and J usage is TRBJ2-3; D might be TRBD1 (5 bases). This CDR3 region has 13 residues. The V gene's germline CDR1 is LGHDT and CDR2 YNNKEL (reference sequence). V dropped 5 bases and J dropped 5 bases, with 11 bases sitting between them. The CDR3 nucleotides are TGTGCCAGCAGCGCGGAAAGGGGAGATACGCAGTATTTT. This sequence encodes CASSAERGDTQYF.

The chain joins TRBV28 to TRBJ2-5, with D possibly TRBD1 on 6 matching bases. V was pared by 6 bases and J by 1 base, with 12 bases between. Germline loops: CDR1 MDHEN, CDR2 SYDVKM. The CDR3 contains 14 residues. The CDR3 DNA reads as TGTGCCAGCAGCAACCGGGACACCCAAGAGACCCAGTACTTC. Its protein product is CASSNRDTQETQYF.

This clonotype was counted at least ten times. The V and J genes are TRBV28 and TRBJ2-5; 9 bases align to TRBD2. Trimming removed 6 bases from V and 5 bases from J; junction bases left unmatched: 19. The CDR3 has 18 residues. Germline CDR1 MDHEN, CDR2 SYDVKM. CDR3 DNA: TGTGCCAGCAGCTCTCCCACCCACGGGCTAGCGGGGAGCGAGACCCAGTACTTC. Protein sequence: CASSSPTHGLAGSETQYF.

This clonotype was observed many times. The chain couples TRBV12-3 or TRBV12-4 to TRBJ1-2, with unresolved D. The CDR3 runs 15 residues. V was clipped by 6 bases and J by 0 bases, with 14 bases between them. DNA of the CDR3: TGTGCCAGCAGCAGTACCCCACAGACTAACTATGGCTACACCTTC. Its protein is CASSSTPQTNYGYTF.

V is TRBV2 and J is TRBJ1-5; the D gene is possibly TRBD1 (6 bases). V gave up 7 bases and J gave up 9 bases, with 19 bases separating them. The CDR3 covers 14 residues. The V gene's germline CDR1 is SNHLY and CDR2 FYNNEI. CDR3 DNA sequence: TGTGCCAGCACCCGGGACATTGGGCATCTGCCCCAGCATTTT. Protein product: CASTRDIGHLPQHF.

The rearrangement uses TRBV6-5 and TRBJ1-6; no definite D call. Germline lookup yields CDR1 MNHEY and CDR2 SVGAGI. V was cut by 6 bases and J by 6 bases, with 9 bases left in between. CDR3 size: 13 residues. CDR3 sequence: CASSQATNSPLHF. CDR3 coding DNA: TGTGCCAGCAGCCAGGCTACTAATTCACCCCTCCACTTT.

The chain is built from TRBV7-9 and TRBJ1-1, with 9 positions matching TRBD1. Per the germline V gene, CDR1 is SEHNR and CDR2 is FQNEAQ (reference sequence). V shed 3 bases, J shed 4 bases, and the junction held 6 bases outside the gene matches. The CDR3 covers 15 residues. The DNA of the CDR3 is TGTGCCAGCAGCTTGGGGACAGGGTTTGGCACTGAAGCTTTCTTT. It yields the protein CASSLGTGFGTEAFF.

The sample holds many counts of this clonotype. V is TRBV7-2 and J is TRBJ1-1; perhaps TRBD1 as D (5 bases). Germline V gives CDR1 SGHTA, CDR2 FQGNSA. With 2 bases removed from V and 8 bases from J, the gap between germline ends came to 18 bases. CDR3 length: 15 amino acids. CDR3 DNA: TGTGCCAGCAGCTTATTCTCCATCCAGGGTTTCGAAGCTTTCTTT. It is translated as CASSLFSIQGFEAFF.

V and J are TRBV27 and TRBJ2-7; TRBD2 agrees at 7 bases. The germline V gene encodes CDR1 MNHEY and CDR2 SMNVEV (reference sequence). The CDR3 runs 14 residues. The junction had 7 bases not matched to a gene; V was cut back by 7 bases and J by 1 base. CDR3 region: CASTGVGGSYEQYF. The DNA of the CDR3 is TGTGCCAGCACGGGAGTCGGGGGGTCCTACGAGCAGTACTTC.

This clonotype came up many times. V usage is TRBV12-3 or TRBV12-4 and J usage is TRBJ2-5; 7 bases map to TRBD1. Unmatched junction bases numbered 6, after V lost 3 bases and J lost 5 bases. This CDR3 spans 14 amino acids. Here the CDR3 reads CASSFTGVVETQYF. As DNA, the CDR3 is TGTGCCAGCAGTTTTACAGGGGTGGTCGAGACCCAGTACTTC.

This rearrangement joins TRBV4-1 to TRBJ2-7, with 7 bases identical to TRBD1. The CDR3 loop spans 16 amino acids. After removal of 1 base from V and 7 bases from J, the junction contained 13 bases not matched to a gene. Germline V gives CDR1 MGHRA, CDR2 YSYEKL. The CDR3 bases are TGCGCCAGCAGCCAAGGGTTGTGGGACAGCACCACGGAGCAGTACTTC. This sequence encodes CASSQGLWDSTTEQYF.

Written as DNA, the CDR3 is TGCAGTGCTAGTTTACAGGGGATTGGCTACACCTTC. It yields the protein CSASLQGIGYTF. This chain uses TRBV20-1 with TRBJ1-2; 7 nucleotides agree with TRBD1. The CDR3 loop spans 12 amino acids. Losses at the gene ends were 3 bases for V and 7 bases for J; bases not matched to a gene: 5. The germline V gene encodes CDR1 DFQATT and CDR2 SNEGSKA (reference sequence).

The genes are TRBV28 and TRBJ1-5; D is possibly TRBD1 (5 bases). The V gene's germline CDR1 is MDHEN and CDR2 SYDVKM. The V and J ends lost 3 bases and 7 bases respectively, with 13 bases between them. The CDR3 is 14 residues long. CDR3 in amino acids: CASSFPRGRQPQHF. CDR3 in DNA: TGTGCCAGCAGTTTCCCCCGGGGACGGCAGCCCCAGCATTTT.

Concerning this clonotype: This may be a read error, as it is one base from a much larger clone. This chain's CDR3 is CASSRRAATDTQYF. The CDR3 coding sequence is TGCGCCAGCAGCCGAAGGGCGGCTACAGATACGCAGTATTTT. This chain connects TRBV4-1 to TRBJ2-3; D remains ambiguous. The CDR3 loop spans 14 amino acids. Germline V gene lookup returns CDR1 MGHRA and CDR2 YSYEKL. V lost 4 bases and J 3 bases, leaving 11 bases between the germline ends.

This clonotype was seen a handful of times. This chain joins TRBV4-2 and TRBJ2-2; TRBD1 or TRBD2 may be the D gene (6 bases each). V was pared by 0 bases and J by 5 bases, with 10 bases between. Germline V gene data show CDR1 as LGHNA and CDR2 as YNFKEQ. The CDR3 extends over 15 amino acids. CDR3 coding DNA: TGTGCCAGCAGCCAAGAGGGGGGCAGGACCGGGGAGCTGTTTTTT. Translating gives CASSQEGGRTGELFF.

This clonotype has only a few counts. This rearrangement joins TRBV27 to TRBJ2-5; perhaps TRBD2 as D (5 bases). CDR1 is MNHEY and CDR2 is SMNVEV in the germline V gene (reference sequence). Trimming removed 2 bases from V and 5 bases from J, with 9 bases in between. The CDR3 runs to 13 residues. The CDR3 DNA sequence: TGTGCCAGCAGTTTAGGACCGGGGGAGACCCAGTACTTC. Its translation is CASSLGPGETQYF.

The genes are TRBV28 and TRBJ1-1; 12 bases match TRBD1. The CDR3 covers 19 residues. The germline V gene has CDR1 MDHEN and CDR2 SYDVKM. V lost 4 bases to trimming and J lost 0 bases; unmatched junction nucleotides: 12. The CDR3 is CASSYDRDRGLWMNTEAFF. The CDR3 DNA is TGTGCCAGCAGTTATGACCGGGACAGGGGGCTTTGGATGAACACTGAAGCTTTCTTT.

The chain employs TRBV19 and TRBJ1-2; D might be TRBD1 (6 bases). The CDR3 totals 15 residues. Germline CDR1 and CDR2: LNHDA and SQIVND (reference sequence). Trimming pared 1 base from V and 3 bases from J, leaving 12 bases between. The DNA for the CDR3 is TGTGCCAGTAGTATAGTGGCAGGGGTTGACTATGGCTACACCTTC. Protein: CASSIVAGVDYGYTF. Based on the CDR3 plus reference TRBV19 and TRBJ1-2, the full variable domain is DGGITQSPKYLFRKEGQNVTLSCEQNLNHDAMYWYRQDPGQGLRLIYYSQIVNDFQKGDIAEGYSVSREKKESFPLTVTSAQKNPTAFYLCASSIVAGVDYGYTFGSGTRLTVV.

In its sample, this clonotype was seen once. The chain is built from TRBV15 and TRBJ2-5; the D gene is possibly TRBD2 (7 bases). The germline V and J ends were trimmed by 5 bases and 4 bases, with 14 bases remaining between them. The CDR3 is made up of 14 amino acids. Germline CDR1 and CDR2: LNHNV and YYDKDF (reference sequence). CDR3 DNA sequence: TGTGCCACCAGCCACCGGGGGGACACAGAGACCCAGTACTTC. As protein: CATSHRGDTETQYF. The variable domain in full, with the rest retrieved from reference TRBV15 and TRBJ2-5, is DAMVIQNPRYQVTQFGKPVTLSCSQTLNHNVMYWYQQKSSQAPKLLFHYYDKDFNNEADTPDNFQSRRPNTSFCFLDIRSPGLGDTAMYLCATSHRGDTETQYFGPGTRLLVL.

This clonotype was counted many times. The chain uses TRBV6-1 and TRBJ2-7; TRBD1 aligns across 10 bases. Germline values: CDR1 MNHNS, CDR2 SASEGT. The CDR3 length is 14 residues. Germline trimming cut 5 bases from V and 2 bases from J; bases unmatched to any gene: 3. Here the CDR3 reads CASSIGTGAYEQYF. In DNA, the CDR3 is TGTGCCAGCAGTATCGGGACAGGGGCCTACGAGCAGTACTTC.

CDR3: CATEGLPPGELFF. The CDR3, as DNA: TGTGCCACTGAGGGACTCCCCCCCGGGGAGCTGTTTTTT. V is TRBV24-1 and J is TRBJ2-2; D might be TRBD2 (6 bases). The CDR3 is 13 residues long. The V gene lost 10 bases and the J gene lost 6 bases, with 14 bases spanning the gap. CDR1 is KGHDR, CDR2 SFDVKD, per germline.

This clonotype was detected ten times or more. This chain uses TRBV7-2 with TRBJ1-3; a weak D match, TRBD1 (5 bases). Germline-derived CDR1 and CDR2 are SGHTA and FQGNSA. With 1 base removed from V and 0 bases from J, the gap between germline ends came to 19 bases. This CDR3 comprises 19 residues. The CDR3 bases are TGTGCCAGCAGCTTAGTATACGCAGGGCTCCCATACTCTGGAAACACCATATATTTT. The encoded protein is CASSLVYAGLPYSGNTIYF. The whole variable domain, remainder taken from reference TRBV7-2 and TRBJ1-3, is GAGVSQSPSNKVTEKGKDVELRCDPISGHTALYWYRQSLGQGLEFLIYFQGNSAPDKSGLPSDRFSAERTGGSVSTLTIQRTQQEDSAVYLCASSLVYAGLPYSGNTIYFGEGSWLTVV.

The chain has TRBV5-1 and TRBJ1-4; D perhaps matches TRBD1 (6 bases). Germline V gives CDR1 SGHRS, CDR2 YFSETQ. The CDR3 contains 15 residues. Trimming shortened V by 0 bases and J by 4 bases, and 10 bases separated the two germline ends. The CDR3 DNA is TGCGCCAGCAGCTTGGAGGGACACCTTAATGAAAAACTGTTTTTT. Its protein is CASSLEGHLNEKLFF.

This clonotype came up a few times. The chain combines TRBV14 with TRBJ1-1; 8 nucleotides align to TRBD1. Germline trimming cut 1 base from V and 4 bases from J; bases unmatched to any gene: 5. The CDR3 runs 15 residues. Germline assignment: CDR1 SGHDN and CDR2 FVKESK. The CDR3 spells CASSQGPGQGTEAFF. The CDR3 DNA follows: TGTGCCAGCAGCCAAGGTCCCGGACAGGGCACTGAAGCTTTCTTT.

This rearrangement joins TRBV7-2 to TRBJ2-2; D is uncertain. This CDR3 comprises 15 residues. Deletions cut 3 bases from V and 1 base from J, with 9 bases between. Germline V gives CDR1 SGHTA, CDR2 FQGNSA. As DNA, the CDR3 is TGTGCCAGCAGCTTTTCCTTGGAGAACACCGGGGAGCTGTTTTTT. Protein sequence: CASSFSLENTGELFF. Filled out from reference TRBV7-2 and TRBJ2-2, the complete variable domain reads GAGVSQSPSNKVTEKGKDVELRCDPISGHTALYWYRQSLGQGLEFLIYFQGNSAPDKSGLPSDRFSAERTGGSVSTLTIQRTQQEDSAVYLCASSFSLENTGELFFGEGSRLTVL.